The sequence of this T cell receptor (beta chain) was determined in a study of T cell responses to AZD1222 COVID-19 vaccine. Whole-study results and caveats: Repertoire sampling happened only post peak T cell response. Regions 160-218 and 743-854 dominated among vaccine-associated CD4 TCRs spanning spike.

In the case of this clone: Its antigen is currently unknown.

Whether given at about 4 or about 12 weeks, second doses were pooled. Here immunoSEQ multiplex PCR was the method, and the copy in TCRdb shows in-frame clones only, minus some. The sample consists of some 100,000 clones, approximately 90% of them appearing once. This CDR3 region has 15 residues. Trimming stripped 5 bases from V and 4 bases from J, with 14 bases between. The germline CDR1 and CDR2 sequences are MNHEY and SVGAGI. Sequencing used peripheral blood, obtained 28 days after the second AZD1222 dose. The TCR originated in an adult who received the AZD1222 COVID-19 vaccine. This sequence joins TRBV6-5 and TRBJ2-2; D is perhaps TRBD1 or TRBD2 (5 bases each). The CDR3 protein is CASSPPGPLTGELFF. In DNA, the CDR3 is TGTGCCAGCAGTCCCCCGGGACCCCTCACCGGGGAGCTGTTTTTT.